This T cell receptor beta chain was obtained from a study of T-cell reconstitution after alpha-beta-depleted transplantation in children. General study results and limits: Some patients' high day-60 TCRbeta diversity was traced to surviving recipient T cells and thymic progenitors. One year after transplant, T-cell counts and diversity came mostly from newly produced T cells. Reported findings indicate that, about two months after transplant, alpha-beta T cells came from several hundred expanded clones, which were derived from non-depleted graft cells.

A note on this clonotype: Its antigen remains unidentified.

This sample's TCRbeta library carried unique molecular identifier barcodes. TCRdb reanalysed the PCR reads using MiXCR and keeps one entry per CDR3 protein. Of approximately 300,000 distinct CDR3 sequences listed, 10% are singletons. The TCR was taken from a boy in the first two years of life with acute myeloid leukemia, due to receive a stem cell transplant. The input for sequencing was PBMCs, taken before TCRalphabeta/CD19-depleted stem cell transplant.

The CDR3 loop reads CASSLDSDYEQYF. Here the CDR3 DNA reads TGTGCCAGCAGCTTAGATAGCGACTACGAGCAGTACTTC. The J gene is TRBJ2-7, the V gene TRBV7-9, with D perhaps TRBD2 (5 bases). Trimming cost V 1 base and J 3 bases, with 7 bases left between them. The CDR3 loop spans 13 amino acids. The germline V gene has CDR1 SEHNR and CDR2 FQNEAQ (reference sequence).